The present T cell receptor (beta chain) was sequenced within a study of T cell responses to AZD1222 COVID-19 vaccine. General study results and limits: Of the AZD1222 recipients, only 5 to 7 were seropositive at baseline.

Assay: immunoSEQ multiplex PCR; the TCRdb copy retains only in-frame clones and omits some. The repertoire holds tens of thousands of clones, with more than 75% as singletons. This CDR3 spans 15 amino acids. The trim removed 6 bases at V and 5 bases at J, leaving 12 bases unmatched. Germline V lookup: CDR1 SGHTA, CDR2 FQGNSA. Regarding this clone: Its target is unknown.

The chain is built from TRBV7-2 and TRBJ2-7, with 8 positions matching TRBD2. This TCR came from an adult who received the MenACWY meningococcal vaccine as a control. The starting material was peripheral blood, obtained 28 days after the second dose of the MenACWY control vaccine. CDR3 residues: CASRLEAGGRDEQYF. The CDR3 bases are TGTGCCAGCAGGTTGGAGGCGGGAGGAAGAGACGAGCAGTACTTC. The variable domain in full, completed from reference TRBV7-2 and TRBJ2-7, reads GAGVSQSPSNKVTEKGKDVELRCDPISGHTALYWYRQSLGQGLEFLIYFQGNSAPDKSGLPSDRFSAERTGGSVSTLTIQRTQQEDSAVYLCASRLEAGGRDEQYFGPGTRLTVT.